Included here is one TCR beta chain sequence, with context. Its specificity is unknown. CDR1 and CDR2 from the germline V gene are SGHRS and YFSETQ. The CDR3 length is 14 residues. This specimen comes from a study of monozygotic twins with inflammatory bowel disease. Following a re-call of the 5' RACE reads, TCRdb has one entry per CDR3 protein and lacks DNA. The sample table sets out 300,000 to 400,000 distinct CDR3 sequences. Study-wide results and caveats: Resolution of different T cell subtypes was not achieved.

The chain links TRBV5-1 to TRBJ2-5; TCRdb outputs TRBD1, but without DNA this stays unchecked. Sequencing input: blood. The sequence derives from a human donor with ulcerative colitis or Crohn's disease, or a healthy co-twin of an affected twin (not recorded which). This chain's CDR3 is CASSLTGGEETQYF.